This TCR beta chain stems from a study of control samples from healthy donors and cancer patients. Profiling relied on immunoSEQ multiplex PCR, and the TCRdb table lists in-frame clones only, not all of them. The top ten clones hold 3.5% to 4.5% of a sample with about 94,000 clones, about nine tenths of them seen once. This clone was observed a few times. CDR3 length: 14 amino acids. The germline V and J ends were trimmed by 10 bases and 3 bases, with 15 bases remaining between them. Germline V gene sequence: CDR1 ENHRY, CDR2 SYGVKD. The sequence was obtained from a young woman in good health. Sample: blood. The chain is built from TRBV10-3 and TRBJ1-4, with D possibly TRBD1 on 6 matching bases. The CDR3 is CATHPTGPNEKLFF. The CDR3 DNA reads as TGTGCCACCCACCCGACAGGTCCTAATGAAAAACTGTTTTTT.